This entry lists 11 T cell receptor beta chains sequenced from one sample in a study of blood T cell repertoires in COVID-19. TCRdb's copy holds only in-frame clones and misses some; the assay was immunoSEQ multiplex PCR. The repertoire holds 85,000 to 95,000 clones, with around 87% as singletons. The material sequenced was peripheral blood. These receptors all stem from a human donor with acute or convalescent COVID-19. The donor label of this sample is uncertain.

This chain uses TRBV5-1 with TRBJ1-4, with unresolved D. Trimming pared 1 base from V and 0 bases from J, leaving 7 bases between. Germline CDR1 SGHRS, CDR2 YFSETQ. The CDR3 loop spans 15 amino acids. For the CDR3, the DNA is TGCGCCAGCAGCTTGTTCCTTGCAACTAATGAAAAACTGTTTTTT. This sequence encodes CASSLFLATNEKLFF.

This clone occurred once. V and J are TRBV30 and TRBJ2-1; the match to TRBD1 covers 12 bases. CDR1 and CDR2 (germline): GTSNPN, SVGIG (reference sequence). V lost 0 bases and J lost 7; bases outside the gene matches: 4. The CDR3 runs 15 residues. CDR3 amino acids: CAWSVGDRGRNEQFF. The DNA of the CDR3 is TGTGCCTGGAGTGTAGGGGACAGGGGGCGGAATGAGCAGTTCTTC.

This chain joins TRBV7-2 and TRBJ1-2; 9 positions agree with TRBD1. Germline V CDR1 and CDR2: SGHTA, FQGNSA. J was trimmed by 4 bases and V by 5 bases; bases with no gene match: 5. The CDR3 totals 14 residues. The CDR3 coding sequence is TGTGCCAGCAGCCCGGACAGGGGCGGCTATGGCTACACCTTC. Translating gives CASSPDRGGYGYTF.

The chain uses TRBV9 and TRBJ2-3; D is unresolved. Germline CDR1 and CDR2: SGDLS and YYNGEE. V lost 4 bases to trimming and J lost 6 bases, with 12 bases between them. The CDR3 consists of 13 residues. CDR3 sequence: CASSPSPRDTQYF. DNA of the CDR3: TGTGCCAGCAGCCCCTCTCCACGGGATACGCAGTATTTT. The whole variable domain, remainder taken from reference TRBV9 and TRBJ2-3, is DSGVTQTPKHLITATGQRVTLRCSPRSGDLSVYWYQQSLDQGLQFLIQYYNGEERAKGNILERFSAQQFPDLHSELNLSSLELGDSALYFCASSPSPRDTQYFGPGTRLTVL.

V usage is TRBV19 and J usage is TRBJ2-3; D uncertain. CDR1 LNHDA and CDR2 SQIVND come from the germline V gene (reference sequence). This CDR3 comprises 13 residues. Between the trimmed V and J ends, which lost 3 bases and 5 bases, there was a span of 9 bases. The DNA for the CDR3 is TGTGCCAGTAGTATCGGTCCTGTAGATACGCAGTATTTT. Protein product: CASSIGPVDTQYF.

The chain joins TRBV7-9 to TRBJ2-5; D may be TRBD2 (5 bases). From germline, CDR1 is SEHNR and CDR2 FQNEAQ (reference sequence). The CDR3 extends over 14 amino acids. V gave up 0 bases and J gave up 4 bases, with 9 bases separating them. The CDR3 reads CASSLAGSGETQYF. The CDR3, as DNA: TGTGCCAGCAGCTTAGCGGGGAGCGGAGAGACCCAGTACTTC.

This clone was seen just once. The rearrangement uses TRBV19 and TRBJ1-1; D not resolved. This CDR3 spans 11 amino acids. V shed 10 bases and J shed 1 base, with 7 bases lying between them. The germline V gene encodes CDR1 LNHDA and CDR2 SQIVND (reference sequence). CDR3 amino acids: CAIQSNTEAFF. The CDR3 DNA reads as TGTGCCATTCAGTCGAACACTGAAGCTTTCTTT.

This clone was detected only once. This chain uses TRBV28 with TRBJ1-2, with 8 bases lining up with TRBD1. Germline CDR1 and CDR2: MDHEN and SYDVKM. CDR3 length: 14 amino acids. V was pared by 4 bases and J by 7 bases, with 8 bases of the junction left unmatched. The chain's CDR3 is CASSSTRGPGGYTF. As DNA, the CDR3 is TGTGCCAGCAGTTCCACCAGGGGGCCCGGTGGCTACACCTTC.

The chain carries TRBV19 and TRBJ2-1; TRBD2 matches at 8 bases. This CDR3 region has 13 residues. CDR1 and CDR2 from the germline V gene are LNHDA and SQIVND (reference sequence). J lost 4 bases, V lost 10 bases, and 6 bases had no gene match. CDR3 loop: CATSGTRYNEQFF. Written as DNA, the CDR3 is TGTGCCACTTCCGGGACTAGATACAATGAGCAGTTCTTC.

The chain carries TRBV3-1 (or the pseudogene TRBV3-2) and TRBJ1-6, with unresolved D. This CDR3 comprises 16 residues. The germline V and J ends were trimmed by 0 bases and 3 bases, with 9 bases remaining between them. From germline, CDR1 is LGHDT and CDR2 YNNKEL (reference sequence). CDR3 nucleotide sequence: TGTGCCAGCAGCCAAGACCGAATCAGCTATAATTCACCCCTCCACTTT. Protein sequence: CASSQDRISYNSPLHF.

The chain is built from TRBV5-1 and TRBJ1-4, with D possibly matching TRBD1 (5 bases). CDR1 is SGHRS, CDR2 YFSETQ, per germline. CDR3 size: 15 residues. The V gene lost 0 bases and the J gene lost 7 bases, with 13 bases spanning the gap. The CDR3 DNA reads as TGCGCCAGCAGCTTGGCCACAGGTCAAGGTGAAAAACTGTTTTTT. Translated: CASSLATGQGEKLFF.